These T cell receptor beta chains were read from a single sample in a study of T cell responses to AZD1222 COVID-19 vaccine. The repertoire was sequenced with immunoSEQ multiplex PCR; TCRdb's copy has only in-frame clones and lacks some. This table has roughly 190,000 clones, more than 90% appearing once. The sequenced sample was peripheral blood, obtained 28 days after the second dose of the MenACWY control vaccine. These receptors were obtained from an adult who received the MenACWY meningococcal vaccine as a control. CDR3s leave out the opening cysteine and the closing phenylalanine or tryptophan. The D gene is left open where the match is weak. Rows give clone size only sometimes, using once, few, many, or a class for an expanded clone.

>NA|TRBV20-1|TRBJ2-1|NA
SASYNEQF
>once|TRBV25-1|TRBJ1-3|NA
ASSEGQFSGNTIY
>NA|TRBV30|TRBJ1-5|NA
AWSNGGDQPQH
>NA|TRBV4-2|TRBJ2-7|NA
ASSQETPPYEQY
>NA|TRBV19|TRBJ2-2|TRBD1
ASNRDRGGITGELF
>NA|TRBV6-2/TRBV6-3|TRBJ2-1|TRBD2
ASSLAGARDEQF
>NA|TRBV6-5|TRBJ1-1|NA
ASSRGDNAF
>NA|TRBV11-3|TRBJ1-1|NA
ASSPSQGEGTEAF
>NA|TRBV5-5|TRBJ2-7|NA
ASSHQNFYEQY
>once|TRBV28|TRBJ2-7|NA
ASSLDASRGGGH
>once|TRBV20-1|TRBJ2-3|NA
SASRLTSTDTQY
>NA|TRBV15|TRBJ2-2|NA
ATSRDPVTGELF
>NA|TRBV5-1|TRBJ1-3|TRBD1
ASSSSAGGPGSSGNTIY
>NA|TRBV5-6|TRBJ2-7|NA
ASSLWHRSYEQY
>NA|TRBV9|TRBJ1-3|TRBD1
ASSAAGGINTIY
>NA|TRBV2|TRBJ2-7|NA
ASSEATRLLSYEQY
>NA|TRBV15|TRBJ2-5|NA
ATSREREETQY
>NA|TRBV7-9|TRBJ2-7|TRBD2
ASGRLAGQSYEQY
>NA|TRBV21-1|TRBJ2-1|NA
ASSKVGTSPIEQF
>NA|TRBV7-9|TRBJ2-7|NA
ASTLWVGRQIYEQY
>NA|TRBV6-2/TRBV6-3|TRBJ1-5|TRBD1
ASSSGTGLNQPQH
>NA|TRBV9|TRBJ1-2|NA
ASSVYGGLDGYT
>NA|TRBV7-8|TRBJ2-2|NA
ATLQTGELF
>once|TRBV9|TRBJ1-2|NA
ASSPGQSINYGYT
>NA|TRBV19|TRBJ2-2|NA
ASRPMGLIGELF
>once|TRBV9|TRBJ1-2|NA
ASSVDPGLNYGYT
>NA|TRBV27|TRBJ2-7|NA
ASSFWPGPSYEQY
>NA|TRBV12-3/TRBV12-4|TRBJ2-2|NA
VTGELF
>NA|TRBV14|TRBJ2-2|TRBD1
ASSQQEGAGTGELF
>NA|TRBV2|TRBJ1-5|TRBD1
ASSASRGSNQPQH
>once|TRBV6-5|TRBJ1-1|NA
ASRATPTTEAF
>NA|TRBV11-1|TRBJ2-3|NA
ASSWTIEDTQY
>NA|TRBV18|TRBJ2-3|NA
ASSPQLASGTDTQY
>NA|TRBV21-1|TRBJ2-7|NA
ASSRGLAGGYSYEQY
>NA|TRBV29-1|TRBJ1-1|NA
SVEPRGNTEAF
>NA|TRBV7-3|TRBJ2-7|NA
ASSLTGGIQYEQY
>NA|TRBV6-2/TRBV6-3|TRBJ2-1|TRBD2
ASSYSKASGRRDEQF
>NA|TRBV27|TRBJ2-7|NA
ASSSGVIPYEQY
>NA|TRBV12-3/TRBV12-4|TRBJ1-5|NA
ASSLGRPQH
>NA|TRBV27|TRBJ1-6|NA
ASSFQTSYNSPLH
>NA|TRBV4-2|TRBJ1-2|TRBD1
ASSPGQTNGYT
>once|TRBV6-5|TRBJ1-1|NA
ASSYSRLMNTEAF
>NA|TRBV6-4|TRBJ2-5|NA
ASSSVRESGETQY
>few|TRBV21-1|TRBJ1-2|NA
ASCRQIIYGYT
>NA|TRBV7-9|TRBJ1-1|NA
ASTPRGETKGDTEAF
>few|TRBV29-1|TRBJ1-5|TRBD1
SVGGQDQPQH
>NA|TRBV11-3|TRBJ1-1|TRBD1
ASSSGTGGIYTEAF
>NA|TRBV29-1|TRBJ1-2|TRBD1
SVEEGQGAGYT
>NA|TRBV5-4|TRBJ2-7|NA
ASSLGGRHYEQY
>once|TRBV12-5|TRBJ2-7|NA
ASAQWGIEDEQY
>NA|TRBV18|TRBJ2-1|NA
ASSPQRGNEQF
>NA|TRBV9|TRBJ1-5|TRBD1
ASSVGQGNQPQH
>many|TRBV27|TRBJ1-6|TRBD1
ASSSLGQSYNSPLH
>NA|TRBV19|TRBJ2-7|NA
ASSTTRGYEQY